The 10 T cell receptor beta chains in this list originate from one sample, sequenced in a study. TCRdb ran MiXCR on the RT-PCR reads and lists one entry per CDR3 protein. The repertoire consists of about 700,000 distinct CDR3 sequences, with 14% occurring once and the leading ten covering roughly 4%. Sequences were obtained from memory CD4+ T cells from blood. All receptors come from a female donor in good health, serving as a healthy control.

V is TRBV7-2 and J is TRBJ2-3; D is undetermined. V gave up 6 bases and J gave up 4 bases, with 8 bases separating them. The germline V gene has CDR1 SGHTA and CDR2 FQGNSA. This CDR3 is built from 12 residues. CDR3 bases: TGTGCCAGCAGATCCCTAGCAGATACGCAGTATTTT. This translates into CASRSLADTQYF.

This clonotype was recorded at least ten times. The rearrangement uses TRBV5-6 and TRBJ2-5; 10 bases align to TRBD1. From germline, CDR1 is SGHDT and CDR2 YYEEEE. The CDR3 spans 15 residues. With 3 bases clipped from V and 5 bases from J, the junction kept 7 bases outside the gene matches. The DNA of the CDR3 is TGTGCCAGCAGCTGGGGACAGGGGATAGGGGAGACCCAGTACTTC. Residues: CASSWGQGIGETQYF. The full variable domain, rest sourced from reference TRBV5-6 and TRBJ2-5, is DAGVTQSPTHLIKTRGQQVTLRCSPKSGHDTVSWYQQALGQGPQFIFQYYEEEERQRGNFPDRFSGHQFPNYSSELNVNALLLGDSALYLCASSWGQGIGETQYFGPGTRLLVL.

This sequence joins TRBV18 and TRBJ1-1, with D perhaps matching TRBD1 (6 bases). Germline V CDR1 and CDR2: KGHSH, LQKENI. Trimming removed 4 bases from V and 5 bases from J, with 20 bases in between. This CDR3 has 16 residues. The CDR3 reads CASSLTTAGVGTEAFF. CDR3 nucleotides: TGTGCCAGCTCACTCACGACGGCAGGGGTTGGTACTGAAGCTTTCTTT.

This clonotype was recorded at least ten times. The chain recombines TRBV15 with TRBJ2-5; possibly TRBD1 for D (6 bases). V was clipped by 5 bases and J by 4 bases, with 20 bases between them. The CDR3 extends over 16 amino acids. Looked up from germline, CDR1 is LNHNV and CDR2 is YYDKDF (reference sequence). CDR3 bases: TGTGCCACCAGCGACCGGGACACCCTTTTGATAGAGACCCAGTACTTC. Protein: CATSDRDTLLIETQYF.

The chain is built from TRBV12-3 or TRBV12-4 and TRBJ2-7, with 11 bases identical to TRBD2. The junction had 2 bases not matched to a gene; V was cut back by 2 bases and J by 5 bases. The CDR3 has 14 residues. CDR3 amino acids: CASSLTSGSNEQYF. CDR3 coding DNA: TGTGCCAGCAGTTTAACTAGCGGGAGCAACGAGCAGTACTTC.

Only one count was recorded for this clonotype. The rearrangement joins TRBV24-1 to TRBJ2-3, with D possibly matching TRBD1 (5 bases). V dropped 5 bases and J dropped 0 bases, with 11 bases sitting between them. The length of the CDR3 is 15 residues. Germline CDR1 is KGHDR and CDR2 is SFDVKD. Here the CDR3 reads CATSVRTTSTDTQYF. CDR3 DNA sequence: TGTGCCACCAGTGTCAGGACAACTAGCACAGATACGCAGTATTTT.

Concerning this clonotype itself: Its ends do not fully match the called genes, so a read error is possible. The V and J genes are TRBV14 and TRBJ1-2, with TRBD1 matching 7 bases. From germline, CDR1 is SGHDN and CDR2 FVKESK. CDR3 length: 16 amino acids. In DNA, the CDR3 is TGTGTCAGCAGCCAAGGCGGAGACAGGGCACGCTATGGCTACACCTTC. As protein: CVSSQGGDRARYGYTF.

The rearrangement uses TRBV12-3 or TRBV12-4 and TRBJ1-3; D gene unclear. The V gene lost 3 bases and the J gene lost 4 bases, with 16 bases spanning the gap. This CDR3 comprises 16 residues. The CDR3 DNA follows: TGTGCCAGCAGTTTTTCTTCTGTGGGAAACGGAAACACCATATATTTT. Translating it yields CASSFSSVGNGNTIYF.

There are many counts of this clonotype. V gene TRBV20-1 combines with J gene TRBJ1-2; D may be TRBD1 (6 bases). Germline values: CDR1 DFQATT, CDR2 SNEGSKA (reference sequence). V shed 0 bases and J shed 7 bases, with 9 bases lying between them. The CDR3 has 12 amino acids. In nucleotides, the CDR3 is TGCAGTGCTAGAGAACACAGGGCTGGCTACACCTTC. This encodes CSAREHRAGYTF.

This clonotype was counted a few times. The chain combines TRBV6-1 with TRBJ2-3; 11 bases are a match to TRBD2. The germline V gene encodes CDR1 MNHNS and CDR2 SASEGT. CDR3 length equals 17 residues. The V and J ends lost 6 bases and 6 bases, in that order; junction bases with no gene match: 14. This CDR3 is CASREAPTSGGGDTQYF. The CDR3, as DNA: TGTGCCAGCAGGGAGGCCCCTACTAGCGGGGGAGGTGATACGCAGTATTTT.